The 23 T cell receptor beta chains given below trace back to one sample, sequenced in a study of liver allograft versus peripheral blood T cells. Study-wide background: Recipients' peripheral blood served as the comparator for T cell receptor repertoires in transplanted livers.

TCRdb passed the reads through MiXCR, listing each CDR3 protein once. Seen here are 8,500 to 10,000 distinct CDR3 sequences, roughly 26% observed once, and the top ten hold roughly 8.3%. These receptors originate from a human patient who had a liver transplant. The graft donor may have contributed some T cells.

This clonotype was detected only a few times. V and J are TRBV18 and TRBJ2-7, with D possibly being TRBD1 (6 bases). CDR1 and CDR2 (germline): KGHSH, LQKENI. There are 14 residues in the CDR3. Trimming took 5 bases from V and 3 from J, leaving 14 bases between them. CDR3 bases: TGTGCCAGCTCATCTACCCGAGGGGGCTACGAGCAGTACTTC. Its translation: CASSSTRGGYEQYF.

The chain recombines TRBV20-1 with TRBJ2-7; 10 nucleotides agree with TRBD1. Trimming cost V 0 bases and J 3 bases; bases outside gene matches: 5. This CDR3 has 15 residues. Looked up from germline, CDR1 is DFQATT and CDR2 is SNEGSKA (reference sequence). This CDR3 is CSARDSRTGGYEQYF. CDR3 in DNA: TGCAGTGCTAGAGATTCGAGGACAGGGGGCTACGAGCAGTACTTC.

By frequency in the sample, this clonotype is medium-sized. J is TRBJ2-3 and V is TRBV6-5; 8 positions match TRBD1. This CDR3 contains 14 residues. The germline V gene encodes CDR1 MNHEY and CDR2 SVGAGI. With 6 bases clipped from V and 1 base from J, the junction kept 3 bases outside the gene matches. CDR3 in DNA: TGTGCCAGCAGGGACAGGGACGGCACAGATACGCAGTATTTT. Amino acid sequence: CASRDRDGTDTQYF.

This rearrangement joins TRBV12-3 or TRBV12-4 to TRBJ2-5, with a possible D match to TRBD1 (6 bases). V shed 7 bases and J shed 11 bases, with 17 bases lying between them. The CDR3 is 12 amino acids. The CDR3 bases are TGTGCCAGCACCCCACAGGGCGATGAGCAGTACTTC. Protein product: CASTPQGDEQYF.

The chain links TRBV12-3 or TRBV12-4 to TRBJ2-1; D perhaps matches TRBD2 (7 bases). CDR3 length: 16 amino acids. Trimming took off 1 base at V and 1 base at J, with 11 bases between the two ends. DNA of the CDR3: TGTGCCAGCAGTTTAGAGGGGGGGAGGTCCTACAATGAGCAGTTCTTC. This codes for CASSLEGGRSYNEQFF.

Relative to its sample, this clonotype is medium-sized. This chain joins TRBV6-2 or TRBV6-3 and TRBJ1-3; D gene unclear. Germline V gene data show CDR1 as MNHEY and CDR2 as SVGEGT. CDR3 size: 13 residues. Trimming pared 5 bases from V and 7 bases from J, leaving 12 bases between. This CDR3 is CASSTGISNTIYF. Here the CDR3 DNA reads TGTGCCAGCAGTACCGGGATTTCGAACACCATATATTTT.

This rearrangement joins TRBV6-2 or TRBV6-3 to TRBJ1-1; possible D gene TRBD1, 6 bases. The CDR3 extends over 16 amino acids. The V gene's germline CDR1 is MNHEY and CDR2 SVGEGT. The V and J ends lost 2 bases and 5 bases respectively, with 18 bases between them. In DNA, the CDR3 is TGTGCCAGCAGTTACCTTATTGGGGGGGCAGAGACTGAAGCTTTCTTT. This sequence encodes CASSYLIGGAETEAFF.

This clonotype was seen a few times. The rearrangement joins TRBV5-6 to TRBJ2-3; the D is unclear. Trimming stripped 2 bases from V and 2 bases from J, with 0 bases between. Looked up from germline, CDR1 is SGHDT and CDR2 is YYEEEE. The CDR3 length is 11 residues. CDR3 region: CASSFTDTQYF. CDR3 bases: TGTGCCAGCAGCTTCACAGATACGCAGTATTTT.

This clonotype was seen at least ten times. The V and J genes are TRBV19 and TRBJ2-7; 7 positions agree with TRBD1. The CDR3 is made up of 14 amino acids. Germline V CDR1 and CDR2: LNHDA, SQIVND (reference sequence). V was clipped by 3 bases and J by 2 bases; unmatched bases: 4. The CDR3 DNA reads TGTGCCAGTAGTATTCGGCAGGGGGCCTACGAGCAGTACTTC. It specifies CASSIRQGAYEQYF.

The rearrangement uses TRBV12-3 or TRBV12-4 and TRBJ1-3, with D unresolved. V was cut by 6 bases and J by 0 bases, with 18 bases left in between. This CDR3 spans 17 amino acids. The CDR3 bases are TGTGCCAGCAGCCCATCCCTGTACGGAGTCTCTGGAAACACCATATATTTT. Translated, it gives CASSPSLYGVSGNTIYF.

J is TRBJ2-5 and V is TRBV20-1; D call uncertain. This CDR3 region has 11 residues. The V gene's germline CDR1 is DFQATT and CDR2 SNEGSKA (reference sequence). Between the trimmed V and J ends, which lost 3 bases and 5 bases, there was a span of 7 bases. The CDR3 nucleotides read TGCAGTGCTAGCCAGAGGGAGACCCAGTACTTC. Its translation is CSASQRETQYF.

A note on this clonotype: A much larger clone differs from this one at a single base, so this may be a read error. The CDR3 nucleotides read TGTGCCAGCAGTTTAGGGACAGGGAAGACTGAAGCTTTCTTT. Protein: CASSLGTGKTEAFF. V and J are TRBV12-3 or TRBV12-4 and TRBJ1-1; 8 bases line up with TRBD1. With V trimmed by 1 base and J by 5 bases, 3 bases remained unmatched. CDR3 length: 14 amino acids.

The sample holds many counts of this clonotype. The CDR3 is CASSSLTSTDTQYF. In DNA, the CDR3 is TGTGCCAGCAGCTCCCTAACTAGCACAGATACGCAGTATTTT. V usage is TRBV7-2 and J usage is TRBJ2-3; unclear D gene. V dropped 4 bases and J dropped 0 bases, with 8 bases sitting between them. There are 14 residues in the CDR3. Germline V gene lookup returns CDR1 SGHTA and CDR2 FQGNSA. The variable domain in full, with the rest retrieved from reference TRBV7-2 and TRBJ2-3, is GAGVSQSPSNKVTEKGKDVELRCDPISGHTALYWYRQSLGQGLEFLIYFQGNSAPDKSGLPSDRFSAERTGGSVSTLTIQRTQQEDSAVYLCASSSLTSTDTQYFGPGTRLTVL.

The chain combines TRBV30 with TRBJ1-6, with TRBD1 identical over 9 bases. The CDR3 spans 12 residues. Per the germline V gene, CDR1 is GTSNPN and CDR2 is SVGIG (reference sequence). V shed 0 bases and J 17 bases; nucleotides not matched to a gene: 5. This CDR3 reads CAWSVRGQGIHF. DNA for the CDR3: TGTGCCTGGAGTGTACGAGGACAGGGGATCCACTTT.

This clonotype was seen ten or more times. The chain couples TRBV12-3 or TRBV12-4 to TRBJ1-5; D gene uncertain. Trimming took 2 bases from V and 7 from J, leaving 9 bases between them. This CDR3 comprises 13 residues. The CDR3 sequence is CASSLIEGQPQHF. In nucleotides, the CDR3 is TGTGCCAGCAGTTTAATCGAGGGACAGCCCCAGCATTTT.

This clonotype was seen ten or more times. The chain couples TRBV6-6 to TRBJ2-4; D is uncertain. CDR1 is MNHNY, CDR2 SVGAGI, per germline (reference sequence). The CDR3 is 17 amino acids. Trimming removed 3 bases at V and 0 bases at J, with 15 bases between. In DNA form, the CDR3 reads TGTGCCAGCAGTTATCGTGACCCTGGCCAAGCCAAAAACATTCAGTACTTC. Translating gives CASSYRDPGQAKNIQYF.

On this clonotype itself: A much bigger clone sits one base away, suggesting this may be a read error. The chain joins TRBV29-1 to TRBJ2-3; TRBD1 aligns across 9 bases. Germline CDR1 and CDR2: SQVTM and ANQGSEA. The CDR3 is 13 amino acids. CDR3 amino acids: CTVGDRVTDTQYF. The CDR3 DNA sequence: TGCACCGTTGGGGACAGGGTAACAGATACGCAGTATTTT.

Only a few counts were recorded for this clonotype. The V gene is TRBV30, the J gene TRBJ2-7; 9 bases are shared with TRBD2. CDR1 GTSNPN and CDR2 SVGIG come from the germline V gene (reference sequence). Trimming took 2 bases from V and 7 from J; bases not matched to a gene: 9. This CDR3 is 14 amino acids long. CDR3 coding DNA: TGTGCCTGGAGTTGGGGCGGGGGGGCAGATGAGCAGTACTTC. Translating gives CAWSWGGGADEQYF. The complete variable domain, with remaining parts taken from reference TRBV30 and TRBJ2-7, reads SQTIHQWPATLVQPVGSPLSLECTVEGTSNPNLYWYRQAAGRGLQLLFYSVGIGQISSEVPQNLSASRPQDRQFILSSKKLLLSDSGFYLCAWSWGGGADEQYFGPGTRLTVT.

Relative to its sample, this clonotype is medium-sized. V and J are TRBV28 and TRBJ2-1, with 11 nucleotides matching TRBD2. Germline V lookup: CDR1 MDHEN, CDR2 SYDVKM. The CDR3 has 18 residues. V was clipped by 1 base and J by 0 bases; unmatched bases: 5. CDR3 region: CASSLSASGGYSYNEQFF. CDR3 DNA: TGTGCCAGCAGTTTATCGGCTAGCGGGGGGTACTCCTACAATGAGCAGTTCTTC.

This clonotype is judged medium-sized. This sequence joins TRBV6-5 and TRBJ2-3, with 14 bases aligning to TRBD2. Germline CDR1 MNHEY, CDR2 SVGAGI. The CDR3 covers 16 residues. Trimming cost V 4 bases and J 3 bases; bases outside gene matches: 3. The CDR3 DNA reads as TGTGCCAGCAGTTCGGGACTAGCGGGGGAAACAGATACGCAGTATTTT. Its protein product is CASSSGLAGETDTQYF.

By its share, this clonotype is medium-sized (0.01 to 0.1%). The rearrangement links TRBV29-1 to TRBJ2-7; 8 positions agree with TRBD1. J lost 4 bases, V lost 7 bases, and 6 bases had no gene match. The CDR3 extends over 12 amino acids. Germline V gene lookup returns CDR1 SQVTM and CDR2 ANQGSEA. The chain's CDR3 is CSAAGGTYEQYF. The CDR3 nucleotides are TGCAGCGCCGCAGGGGGCACTTACGAGCAGTACTTC.

Regarding this clonotype: This may come from a read error, since a much larger clone is one base off. The chain couples TRBV5-5 to TRBJ2-7; D call uncertain. The ends were cut back, 2 bases at V and 2 bases at J, with 14 bases in the middle. This CDR3 is 15 amino acids long. Germline CDR1 is SGHKS and CDR2 is YYEKEE (reference sequence). This chain's CDR3 is CASSLELFVAYEQYF. The CDR3 region has the DNA TGTGCCAGCAGCTTAGAGCTTTTCGTAGCCTACGAGCAGTACTTC. The whole variable domain, remainder taken from reference TRBV5-5 and TRBJ2-7, is DAGVTQSPTHLIKTRGQQVTLRCSPISGHKSVSWYQQVLGQGPQFIFQYYEKEERGRGNFPDRFSARQFPNYSSELNVNALLLGDSALYLCASSLELFVAYEQYFGPGTRLTVT.

The rearrangement joins TRBV24-1 to TRBJ2-2, with TRBD2 as a possible D gene (7 bases). The CDR3 length is 13 residues. Germline lookup yields CDR1 KGHDR and CDR2 SFDVKD. V dropped 10 bases and J dropped 1 base, with 9 bases sitting between them. CDR3 in amino acids: CATAGQNTGELFF. CDR3 coding DNA: TGTGCCACAGCGGGACAGAACACCGGGGAGCTGTTTTTT.